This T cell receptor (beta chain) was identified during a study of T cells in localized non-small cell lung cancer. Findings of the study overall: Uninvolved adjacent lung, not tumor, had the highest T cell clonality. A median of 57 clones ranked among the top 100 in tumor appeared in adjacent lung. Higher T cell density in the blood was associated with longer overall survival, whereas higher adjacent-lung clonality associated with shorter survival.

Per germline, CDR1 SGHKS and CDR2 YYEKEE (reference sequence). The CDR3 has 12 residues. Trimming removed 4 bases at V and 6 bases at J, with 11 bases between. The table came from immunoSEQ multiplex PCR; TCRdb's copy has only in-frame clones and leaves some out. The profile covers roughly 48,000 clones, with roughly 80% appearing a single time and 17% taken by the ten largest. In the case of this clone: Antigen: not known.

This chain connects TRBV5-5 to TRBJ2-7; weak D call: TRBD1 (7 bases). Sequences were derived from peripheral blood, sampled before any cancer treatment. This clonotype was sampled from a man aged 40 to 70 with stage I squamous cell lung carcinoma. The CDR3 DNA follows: TGTGCCAGCAGCCGACAGGGAGGCGAGCAGTACTTC. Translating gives CASSRQGGEQYF.